This T cell receptor beta chain was recorded in a study of OX40 agonist ivuxolimab in advanced cancers. Study overall: Eligibility rules accepted prior anti-PD-1, anti-PD-L1 or anti-CTLA-4 therapy, and around 44% had some.

Sequencing used immunoSEQ multiplex PCR; TCRdb keeps in-frame clones, though not all of them. Among around 79,000 clones listed, around nine tenths were seen once. Between the trimmed V and J ends, which lost 4 bases and 1 base, there was a span of 10 bases. The CDR3 extends over 14 amino acids. The germline V gene has CDR1 SGHRS and CDR2 YFSETQ. J is TRBJ2-3 and V is TRBV5-1; D gene unclear. The sequenced sample was CD4+ or CD8+ T cells sorted from blood, obtained in a trial of the OX40 agonist ivuxolimab. This clonotype was sampled from an adult with an advanced solid tumor such as melanoma, head and neck, liver or kidney cancer. DNA of the CDR3: TGCGCCAGCAGCCTCTCTGGAGGCACAGATACGCAGTATTTT. Its translation: CASSLSGGTDTQYF.